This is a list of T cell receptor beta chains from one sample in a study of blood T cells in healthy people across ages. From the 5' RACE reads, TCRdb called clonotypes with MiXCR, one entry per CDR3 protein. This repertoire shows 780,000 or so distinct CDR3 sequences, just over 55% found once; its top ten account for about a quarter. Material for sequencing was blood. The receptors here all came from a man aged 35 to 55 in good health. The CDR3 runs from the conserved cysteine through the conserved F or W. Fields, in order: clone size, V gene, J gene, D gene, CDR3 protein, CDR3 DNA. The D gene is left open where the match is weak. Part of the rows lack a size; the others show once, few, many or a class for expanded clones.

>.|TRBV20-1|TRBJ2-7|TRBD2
CSARDSRDYVYEQYF
TGCAGTGCTAGGGATAGTAGGGACTACGTCTACGAGCAGTACTTC
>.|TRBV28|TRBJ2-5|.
CASKPERGTQETQYF
TGTGCCAGCAAACCCGAGAGAGGGACGCAGGAGACCCAGTACTTC
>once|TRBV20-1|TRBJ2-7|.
CSARTLNGGRASSYEQYF
TGCAGTGCTCGTACCTTAAATGGGGGGCGAGCAAGCTCCTACGAGCAGTACTTC
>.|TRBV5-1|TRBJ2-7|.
CARYRRPPYEQYF
TGCGCCAGGTACCGGAGGCCACCCTACGAGCAGTACTTC
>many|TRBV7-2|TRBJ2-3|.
CASSLDGGTDTQYF
TGTGCCAGCAGCTTAGATGGGGGCACAGATACGCAGTATTTT
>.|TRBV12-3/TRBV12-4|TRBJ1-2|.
CASSSGDQGPPYGYTF
TGTGCCAGCAGTTCCGGAGATCAGGGCCCTCCCTATGGCTACACCTTC
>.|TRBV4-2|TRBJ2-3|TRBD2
CASSQVPLAGVRRYF
TGTGCCAGCAGCCAAGTCCCTCTAGCGGGAGTTAGGCGGTATTTT
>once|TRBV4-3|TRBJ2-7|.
CASSQDGGLGEQYF
TGCGCCAGCAGCCAAGACGGGGGGCTGGGTGAGCAGTACTTC
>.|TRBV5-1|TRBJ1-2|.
CASSWENRDNYGYTF
TGCGCCAGCAGCTGGGAGAACAGGGATAACTATGGCTACACCTTC
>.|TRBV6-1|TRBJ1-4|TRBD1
CASSPGTGENFNEKLFF
TGTGCCAGCAGTCCCGGGACAGGGGAAAACTTTAATGAAAAACTGTTTTTT
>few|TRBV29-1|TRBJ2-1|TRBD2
CSVRTGTSGDEQFF
TGCAGCGTTCGGACCGGGACTAGCGGCGATGAGCAGTTCTTC
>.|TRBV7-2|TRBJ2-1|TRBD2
CASSPIAGLSHNEQFF
TGTGCCAGCAGCCCAATAGCGGGTTTGAGCCACAATGAGCAGTTCTTC
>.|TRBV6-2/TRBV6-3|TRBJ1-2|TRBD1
CASSRPGQAYGYTF
TGTGCCAGCAGCCGGCCGGGACAGGCCTATGGCTACACCTTC
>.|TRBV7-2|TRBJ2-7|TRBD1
CASSLEGRQGDEQYF
TGTGCCAGCAGCTTAGAAGGGCGGCAGGGGGACGAGCAGTACTTC
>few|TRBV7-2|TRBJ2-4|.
CASRPDYLAKNIQYF
TGTGCCAGCAGACCAGACTACTTAGCCAAAAACATTCAGTACTTC
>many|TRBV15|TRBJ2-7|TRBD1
CATSSQGQGRFGRSYEQYF
TGTGCCACCAGCAGTCAGGGACAGGGGCGTTTTGGCCGAAGTTACGAGCAGTACTTC
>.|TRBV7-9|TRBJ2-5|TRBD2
CASSLVAGRGETQYF
TGTGCCAGCAGCTTAGTAGCCGGGAGGGGAGAGACCCAGTACTTC
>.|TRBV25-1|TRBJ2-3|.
CASSEPAGDTQYF
TGTGCCAGCAGTGAACCAGCGGGCGATACGCAGTATTTT
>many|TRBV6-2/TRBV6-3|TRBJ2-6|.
CASSLPSGANVLTF
TGTGCCAGCAGTTTACCCTCTGGGGCCAACGTCCTGACTTTC
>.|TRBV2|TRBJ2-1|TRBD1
CASRNRGWEQFF
TGTGCCAGCAGAAACAGGGGTTGGGAGCAGTTCTTC
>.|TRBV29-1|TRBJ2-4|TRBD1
CSVDRGSKNIQYF
TGCAGCGTGGACAGGGGTTCCAAAAACATTCAGTACTTC
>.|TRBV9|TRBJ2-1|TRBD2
CASSALAGGHNEQFF
TGTGCCAGCAGCGCACTAGCGGGTGGACACAATGAGCAGTTCTTC
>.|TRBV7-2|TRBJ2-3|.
CASSHHVAIVRTDTQYF
TGTGCCAGCAGCCACCATGTGGCGATAGTTAGGACGGACACGCAGTATTTT
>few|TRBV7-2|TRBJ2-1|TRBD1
CASSSGTGVISEQFF
TGTGCCAGCAGCTCCGGGACAGGGGTAATTAGTGAGCAGTTCTTC
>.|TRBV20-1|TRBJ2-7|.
CSASYPGQTYEQYF
TGCAGTGCTAGCTATCCAGGGCAGACCTACGAGCAGTACTTC
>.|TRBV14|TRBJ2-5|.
CASSQTEETQYF
TGTGCCAGCAGCCAAACAGAAGAGACCCAGTACTTC
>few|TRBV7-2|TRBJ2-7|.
CASSLARTSTNYEQYF
TGTGCCAGCAGCTTAGCGCGAACTTCGACGAACTACGAGCAGTACTTC
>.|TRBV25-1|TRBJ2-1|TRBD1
CASSEPGQVNNEQFF
TGTGCCAGCAGTGAACCTGGACAGGTGAACAATGAGCAGTTCTTC
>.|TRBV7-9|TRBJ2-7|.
CASSLGQNSYEQYF
TGTGCCAGCAGCTTAGGCCAGAACTCCTACGAGCAGTACTTC
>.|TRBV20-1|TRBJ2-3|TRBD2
CSARGRGSGRSDTQYF
TGCAGTGCTAGAGGGCGGGGTAGCGGGAGGTCAGATACGCAGTATTTT
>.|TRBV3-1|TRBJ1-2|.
CASSLGQGIVYTF
TGTGCCAGCAGCCTAGGTCAGGGGATTGTTTACACCTTC
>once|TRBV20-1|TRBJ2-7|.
CSAAPRVPSSYNEQYF
TGCAGTGCTGCACCTAGGGTCCCAAGCTCCTACAATGAGCAGTACTTC
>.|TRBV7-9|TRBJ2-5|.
CASSLARKEETQYF
TGTGCCAGCAGCTTAGCGCGGAAGGAGGAGACCCAGTACTTC
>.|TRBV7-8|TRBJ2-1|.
CASSRGLSSPRGNEQFF
TGTGCCAGCAGCCGCGGGTTGAGTAGCCCACGGGGAAATGAGCAGTTCTTC
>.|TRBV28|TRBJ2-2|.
CASSPLGIGELFF
TGTGCCAGCAGTCCCCTAGGAATCGGGGAGCTGTTTTTT
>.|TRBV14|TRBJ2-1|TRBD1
CASSHLPGTGSYNEQFF
TGTGCCAGCAGCCACCTACCCGGGACAGGCTCCTACAATGAGCAGTTCTTC
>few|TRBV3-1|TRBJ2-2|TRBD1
CASSPGTGGTGELFF
TGTGCCAGCAGCCCCGGGACAGGGGGCACCGGGGAGCTGTTTTTT
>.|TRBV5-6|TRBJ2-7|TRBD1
CASSYPGTGTYEQYF
TGTGCCAGCAGCTACCCGGGGACAGGGACCTACGAGCAGTACTTC
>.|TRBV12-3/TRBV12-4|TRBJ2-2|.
CASSHSGATGELFF
TGTGCCAGCAGTCATAGCGGAGCCACCGGGGAGCTGTTTTTT
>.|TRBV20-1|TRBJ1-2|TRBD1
CSALTWGQGSGGYTF
TGCAGTGCCCTCACCTGGGGACAGGGGAGCGGTGGCTACACCTTC
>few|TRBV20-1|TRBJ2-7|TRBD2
CSARDLRGGTYEQYF
TGCAGTGCTAGAGATCTACGCGGGGGGACCTACGAGCAGTACTTC
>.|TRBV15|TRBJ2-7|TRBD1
CATSKLRDRRAYEQYF
TGTGCCACCAGTAAACTAAGGGACAGGCGAGCCTACGAGCAGTACTTC
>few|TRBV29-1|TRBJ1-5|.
CSVAERNQPQHF
TGCAGCGTTGCGGAGAGGAATCAGCCCCAGCATTTT
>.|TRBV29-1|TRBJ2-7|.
CSVVVVGEQYF
TGCAGCGTTGTTGTGGTCGGCGAGCAGTACTTC
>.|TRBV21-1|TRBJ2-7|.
CASSDRLLQRGGLFPYNEQYF
TGTGCCAGCAGCGACCGCCTTCTCCAGCGGGGGGGCCTATTTCCCTACAATGAGCAGTACTTC
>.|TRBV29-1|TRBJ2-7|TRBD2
CSVVLAAYSYEQYF
TGCAGCGTTGTTCTAGCGGCCTACTCCTACGAGCAGTACTTC
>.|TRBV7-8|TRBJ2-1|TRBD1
CASSRSRDRPNNEQFF
TGTGCCAGCAGCCGATCGAGGGACAGGCCTAACAATGAGCAGTTCTTC
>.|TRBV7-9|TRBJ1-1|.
CASTPLDSRDTEAFF
TGTGCCAGCACCCCTCTGGACAGTCGGGACACTGAAGCTTTCTTT
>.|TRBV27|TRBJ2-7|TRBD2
CASKRGYEQYF
TGTGCCAGCAAGCGGGGCTACGAGCAGTACTTC
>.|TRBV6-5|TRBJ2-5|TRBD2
CASSSNFYRGGTSPETQYF
TGTGCCAGCAGTTCTAACTTCTATCGGGGGGGCACGAGCCCAGAGACCCAGTACTTC
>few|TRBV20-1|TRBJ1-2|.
CSARPATGDNYGYTF
TGCAGTGCTAGGCCTGCGACAGGAGATAACTATGGCTACACCTTC
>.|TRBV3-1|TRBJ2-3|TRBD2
CASSQDRPSGGLNTQYF
TGTGCCAGCAGCCAAGATAGGCCTAGCGGGGGGTTAAATACGCAGTATTTT
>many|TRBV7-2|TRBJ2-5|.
CASSSGSFVQETQYF
TGTGCCAGCAGCAGCGGGTCTTTTGTCCAAGAGACCCAGTACTTC
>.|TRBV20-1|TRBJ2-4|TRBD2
CSARDSAGVIRDGEQYF
TGCAGTGCTAGAGATTCTGCGGGGGTCATACGAGACGGGGAGCAGTACTTC